This TCR beta chain was identified in a study of T cell repertoires in cytomegalovirus infection (dated by TCRdb to between 2018 and 2021). In terms of the full investigation: Recently identified HLA-C-restricted CMV epitopes, whose presentation resists viral immunomodulation, were targeted by peptide stimulations together with well-studied HLA-B-restricted epitopes. Donor HLA type was relevant to the analysis, as public TCR beta signatures indicated carriage of CMV infection together with the matching HLA type.

Study-level results and caveats: The ex vivo response was dominated by HLA-C-restricted CMV-specific TCR beta clonotypes, which also provided the single most frequent clonotype in two of eight donors. In both this cohort and an independent cohort of 350 or so donors, the cumulative frequency of public TCR beta family members distinguished carriers of CMV infection plus the relevant HLA type.

For sequencing, an Illumina HiSeq 1500 was employed. The public reads were quality trimmed at Q25 with fastp and then assembled into clones with MiXCR by TCRdb, keeping productive beta chains. Every distinct CDR3 protein forms one entry, paired with its most common genes and DNA. The sample has about 920,000 distinct CDR3 sequences on record, around 30% of them singletons. Around 15% of the sample lies in the top ten. V loses 4 bases at its end and J loses 4 bases; junction bases beyond the gene matches: 9. The germline V gene encodes CDR1 LNHDA and CDR2 SQIVND (reference sequence). The CDR3 runs 16 residues from the cysteine to the phenylalanine. Just CDR3 DNA is preserved here, 48 bases in frame from base 1. Taken with the paper, the label for treatment or condition translates to: in vitro stimulation with specific CMV peptide epitopes to enrich CMV-specific T cells. This clonotype was picked up a small number of times. This receptor's antigen is unknown. No quality values exist for individual bases; no much larger clone is one base distant.

This chain is built from TRBV19 and TRBJ2-1; 8 bases in the junction line up with TRBD2. This clonotype originated in a human donor in good health (CMV status not recorded). Some clones in this sample may be carry-over from other donors' samples. Sequencing used cultured CD8+ T cells from PBMCs, obtained from culture after CMV antigen stimulation. The sequenced DNA: TGTGCCAGTAGTACCCTGAGCGGGGGCGATTACAATGAGCAGTTCTTC. This sequence encodes CASSTLSGGDYNEQFF.